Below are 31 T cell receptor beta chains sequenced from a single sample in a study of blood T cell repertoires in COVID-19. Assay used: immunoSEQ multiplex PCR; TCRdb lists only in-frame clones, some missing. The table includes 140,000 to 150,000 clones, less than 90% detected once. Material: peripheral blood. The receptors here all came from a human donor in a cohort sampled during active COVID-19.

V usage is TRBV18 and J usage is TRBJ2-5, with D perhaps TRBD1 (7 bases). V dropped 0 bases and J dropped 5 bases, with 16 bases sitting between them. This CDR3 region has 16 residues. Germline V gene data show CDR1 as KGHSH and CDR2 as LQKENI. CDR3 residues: CASSPPGRRGPETQYF. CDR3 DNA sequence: TGTGCCAGCTCACCACCGGGTCGGAGGGGGCCTGAGACCCAGTACTTC.

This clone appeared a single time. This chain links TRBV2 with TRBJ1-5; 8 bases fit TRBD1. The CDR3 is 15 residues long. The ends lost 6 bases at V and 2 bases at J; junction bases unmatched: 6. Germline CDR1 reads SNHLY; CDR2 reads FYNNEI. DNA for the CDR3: TGTGCCAGCAGGCCCGACAGGGGTGGCAATCAGCCCCAGCATTTT. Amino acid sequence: CASRPDRGGNQPQHF.

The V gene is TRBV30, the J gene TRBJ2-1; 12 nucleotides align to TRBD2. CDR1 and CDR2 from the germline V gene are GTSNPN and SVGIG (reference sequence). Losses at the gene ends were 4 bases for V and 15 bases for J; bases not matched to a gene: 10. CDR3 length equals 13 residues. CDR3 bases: TGTGCCTGGACTAGCGGGGGGGCAAGCCAGGCGTTCTTC. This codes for CAWTSGGASQAFF.

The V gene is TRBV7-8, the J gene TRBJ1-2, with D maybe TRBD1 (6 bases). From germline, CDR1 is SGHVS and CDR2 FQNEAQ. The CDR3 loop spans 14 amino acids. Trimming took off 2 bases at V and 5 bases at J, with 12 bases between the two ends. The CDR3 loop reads CASSLSRDIYGYTF. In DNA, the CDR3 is TGTGCCAGCAGCTTATCCCGGGACATATATGGCTACACCTTC.

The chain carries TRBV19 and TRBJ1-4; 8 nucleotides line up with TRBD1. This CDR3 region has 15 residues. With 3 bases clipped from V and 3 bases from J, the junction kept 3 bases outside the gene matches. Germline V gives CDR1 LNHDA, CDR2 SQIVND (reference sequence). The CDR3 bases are TGTGCCAGTAGTATCGGACAGGGAGCTAATGAAAAACTGTTTTTT. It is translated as CASSIGQGANEKLFF.

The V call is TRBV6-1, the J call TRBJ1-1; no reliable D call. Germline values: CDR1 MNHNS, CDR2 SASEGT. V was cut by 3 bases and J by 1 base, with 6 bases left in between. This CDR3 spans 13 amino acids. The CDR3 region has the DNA TGTGCCAGCAGTGAGACACAGAACACTGAAGCTTTCTTT. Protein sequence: CASSETQNTEAFF.

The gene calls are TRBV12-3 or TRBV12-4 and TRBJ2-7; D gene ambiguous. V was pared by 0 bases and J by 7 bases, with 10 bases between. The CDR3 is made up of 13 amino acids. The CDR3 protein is CASSLASAGEQYF. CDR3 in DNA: TGTGCCAGCAGTTTAGCGTCGGCAGGAGAGCAGTACTTC.

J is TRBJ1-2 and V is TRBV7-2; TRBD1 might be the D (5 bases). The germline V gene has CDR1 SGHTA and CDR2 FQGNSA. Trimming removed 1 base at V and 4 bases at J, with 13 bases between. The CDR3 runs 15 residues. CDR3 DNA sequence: TGTGCCAGCAGCTTAGAAGGGCAGGGCGGCTATGGCTACACCTTC. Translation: CASSLEGQGGYGYTF.

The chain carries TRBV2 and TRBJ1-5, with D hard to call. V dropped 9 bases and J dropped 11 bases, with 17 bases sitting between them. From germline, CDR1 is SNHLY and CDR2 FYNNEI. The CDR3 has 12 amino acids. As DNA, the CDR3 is TGTGCCAGTCTGCCAGATGGCGGGGCCCAGCATTTT. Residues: CASLPDGGAQHF.

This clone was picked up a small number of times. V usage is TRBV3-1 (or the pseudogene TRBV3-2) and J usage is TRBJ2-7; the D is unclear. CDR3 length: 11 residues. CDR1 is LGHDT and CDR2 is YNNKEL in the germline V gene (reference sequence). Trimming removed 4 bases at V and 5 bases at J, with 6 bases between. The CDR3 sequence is CASSLVHEQYF. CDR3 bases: TGTGCCAGCAGCCTAGTGCACGAGCAGTACTTC.

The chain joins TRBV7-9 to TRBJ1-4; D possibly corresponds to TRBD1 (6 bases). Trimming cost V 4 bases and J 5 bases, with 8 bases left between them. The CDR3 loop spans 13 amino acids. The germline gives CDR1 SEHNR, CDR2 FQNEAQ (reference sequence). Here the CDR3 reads CASSWGPNEKLFF. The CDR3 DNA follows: TGTGCCAGCAGCTGGGGGCCGAATGAAAAACTGTTTTTT.

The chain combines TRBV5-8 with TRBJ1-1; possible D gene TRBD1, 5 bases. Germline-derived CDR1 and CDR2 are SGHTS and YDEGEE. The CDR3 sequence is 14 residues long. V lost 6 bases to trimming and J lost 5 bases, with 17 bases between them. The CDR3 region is CASTPGQGRTEAFF. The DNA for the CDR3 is TGTGCCAGCACCCCCGGGCAGGGAAGGACTGAAGCTTTCTTT.

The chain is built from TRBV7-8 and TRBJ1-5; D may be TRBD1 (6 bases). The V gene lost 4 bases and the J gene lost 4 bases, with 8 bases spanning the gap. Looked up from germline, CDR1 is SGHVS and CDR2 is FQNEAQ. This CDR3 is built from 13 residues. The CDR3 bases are TGTGCCAGCAGCTACAGGGAGAATCAGCCCCAGCATTTT. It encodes CASSYRENQPQHF.

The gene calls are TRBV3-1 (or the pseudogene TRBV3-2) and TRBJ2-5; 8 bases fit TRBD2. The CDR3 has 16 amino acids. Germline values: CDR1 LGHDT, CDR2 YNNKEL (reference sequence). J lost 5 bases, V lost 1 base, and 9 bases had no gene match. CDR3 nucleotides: TGTGCCAGCAGCCAAGTTTTGGTAGCGGGGAGCGAGACCCAGTACTTC. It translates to CASSQVLVAGSETQYF.

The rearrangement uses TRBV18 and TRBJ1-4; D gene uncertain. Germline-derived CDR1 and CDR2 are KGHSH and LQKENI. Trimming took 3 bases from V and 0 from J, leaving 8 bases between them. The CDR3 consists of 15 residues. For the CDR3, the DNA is TGTGCCAGCTCACCTTCGAGAGCAACTAATGAAAAACTGTTTTTT. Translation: CASSPSRATNEKLFF.

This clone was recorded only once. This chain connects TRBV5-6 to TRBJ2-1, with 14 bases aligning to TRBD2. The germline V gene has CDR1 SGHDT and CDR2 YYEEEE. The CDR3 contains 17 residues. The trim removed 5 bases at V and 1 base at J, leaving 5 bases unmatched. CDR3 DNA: TGTGCCAGCAGGCCTGGACTAGCGGGGGGATCCTACAATGAGCAGTTCTTC. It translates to CASRPGLAGGSYNEQFF.

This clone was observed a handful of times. DNA for the CDR3: TGTGCCAGCAGCTTGTGGGGCGGTTCTAACTATGGCTACACCTTC. This codes for CASSLWGGSNYGYTF. This chain joins TRBV5-6 and TRBJ1-2; a weak D match, TRBD1 (5 bases). The CDR3 runs 15 residues. Trimming took 1 base from V and 0 from J, leaving 10 bases between them. Germline V gene data show CDR1 as SGHDT and CDR2 as YYEEEE.

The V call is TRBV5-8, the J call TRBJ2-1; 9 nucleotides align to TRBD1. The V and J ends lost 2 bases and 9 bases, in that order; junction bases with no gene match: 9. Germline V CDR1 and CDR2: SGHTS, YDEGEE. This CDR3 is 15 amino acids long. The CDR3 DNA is TGTGCCAGCAGCTTAGAAACCCGGGACAGGGTTGAGCAGTTCTTC. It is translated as CASSLETRDRVEQFF.

The CDR3 is CASRPRDIGAQYF. DNA of the CDR3: TGTGCCAGCAGGCCCCGGGATATTGGGGCCCAGTACTTC. V and J are TRBV27 and TRBJ2-5; possibly TRBD2 for D (5 bases). Germline loops: CDR1 MNHEY, CDR2 SMNVEV (reference sequence). This CDR3 comprises 13 residues. V shed 6 bases and J shed 9 bases, with 17 bases lying between them.

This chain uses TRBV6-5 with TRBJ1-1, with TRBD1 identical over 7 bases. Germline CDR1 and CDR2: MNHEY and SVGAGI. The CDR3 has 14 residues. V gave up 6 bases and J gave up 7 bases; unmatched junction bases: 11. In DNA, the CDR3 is TGTGCCAGCAGCCAATCCTTCCGACAGGGTGAAGCTTTCTTT. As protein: CASSQSFRQGEAFF.

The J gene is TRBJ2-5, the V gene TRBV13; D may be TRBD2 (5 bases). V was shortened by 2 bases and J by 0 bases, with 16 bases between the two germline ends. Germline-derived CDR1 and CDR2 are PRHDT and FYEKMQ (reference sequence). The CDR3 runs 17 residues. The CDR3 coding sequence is TGTGCCAGCAGCTTAACGGGTGGCGGGTTACACCAAGAGACCCAGTACTTC. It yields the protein CASSLTGGGLHQETQYF. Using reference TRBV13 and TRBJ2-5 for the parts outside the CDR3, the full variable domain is AAGVIQSPRHLIKEKRETATLKCYPIPRHDTVYWYQQGPGQDPQFLISFYEKMQSDKGSIPDRFSAQQFSDYHSELNMSSLELGDSALYFCASSLTGGGLHQETQYFGPGTRLLVL.

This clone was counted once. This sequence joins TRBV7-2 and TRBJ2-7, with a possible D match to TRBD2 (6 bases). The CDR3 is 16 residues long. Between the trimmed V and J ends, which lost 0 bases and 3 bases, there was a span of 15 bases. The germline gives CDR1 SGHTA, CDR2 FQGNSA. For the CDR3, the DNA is TGTGCCAGCAGCTTAGCACGGGGGAACCAACGCTACGAGCAGTACTTC. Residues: CASSLARGNQRYEQYF.

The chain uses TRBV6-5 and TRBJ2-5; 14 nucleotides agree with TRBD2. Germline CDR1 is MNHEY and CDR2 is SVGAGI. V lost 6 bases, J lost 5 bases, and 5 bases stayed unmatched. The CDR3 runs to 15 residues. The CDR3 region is CASRRLAGGLETQYF. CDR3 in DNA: TGTGCCAGCAGACGACTAGCGGGGGGGCTTGAGACCCAGTACTTC.

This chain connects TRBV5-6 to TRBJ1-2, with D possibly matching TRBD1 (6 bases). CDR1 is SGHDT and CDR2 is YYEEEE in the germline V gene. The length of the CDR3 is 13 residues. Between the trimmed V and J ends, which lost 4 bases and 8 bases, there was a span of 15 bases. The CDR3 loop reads CASSLPGGGGYTF. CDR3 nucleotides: TGTGCCAGCAGCCTCCCGGGGGGGGGCGGCTACACCTTC.

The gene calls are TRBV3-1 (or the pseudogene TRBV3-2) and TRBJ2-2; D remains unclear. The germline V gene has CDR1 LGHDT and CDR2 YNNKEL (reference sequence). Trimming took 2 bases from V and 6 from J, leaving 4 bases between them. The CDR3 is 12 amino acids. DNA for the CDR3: TGTGCCAGCAGCCAACTCCCCGGGGAGCTGTTTTTT. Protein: CASSQLPGELFF.

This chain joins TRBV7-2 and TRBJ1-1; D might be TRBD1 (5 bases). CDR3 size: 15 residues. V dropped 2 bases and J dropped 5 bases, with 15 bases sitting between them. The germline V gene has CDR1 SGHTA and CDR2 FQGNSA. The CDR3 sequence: CASSLLTTGDTEAFF. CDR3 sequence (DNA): TGTGCCAGCAGCTTATTGACGACGGGGGATACTGAAGCTTTCTTT. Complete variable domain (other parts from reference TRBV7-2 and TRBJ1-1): GAGVSQSPSNKVTEKGKDVELRCDPISGHTALYWYRQSLGQGLEFLIYFQGNSAPDKSGLPSDRFSAERTGGSVSTLTIQRTQQEDSAVYLCASSLLTTGDTEAFFGQGTRLTVV.

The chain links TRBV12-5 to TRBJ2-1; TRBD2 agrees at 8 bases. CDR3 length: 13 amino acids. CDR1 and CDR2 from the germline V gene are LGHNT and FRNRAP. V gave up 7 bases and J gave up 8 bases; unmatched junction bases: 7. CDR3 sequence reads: CASASSGGHEQFF. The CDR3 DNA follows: TGTGCTAGTGCCTCCAGCGGGGGTCATGAGCAGTTCTTC.

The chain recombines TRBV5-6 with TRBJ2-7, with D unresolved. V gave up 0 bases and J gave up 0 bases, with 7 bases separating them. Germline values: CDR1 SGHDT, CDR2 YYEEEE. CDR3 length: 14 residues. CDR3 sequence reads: CASSLDWSSYEQYF. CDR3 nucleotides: TGTGCCAGCAGCTTGGACTGGAGCTCCTACGAGCAGTACTTC.

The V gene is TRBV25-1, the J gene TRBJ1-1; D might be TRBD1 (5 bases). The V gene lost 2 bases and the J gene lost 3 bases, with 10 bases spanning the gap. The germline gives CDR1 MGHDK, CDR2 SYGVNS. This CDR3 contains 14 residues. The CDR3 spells CASSETGLYTEAFF. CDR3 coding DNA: TGTGCCAGCAGTGAAACGGGACTCTACACTGAAGCTTTCTTT.

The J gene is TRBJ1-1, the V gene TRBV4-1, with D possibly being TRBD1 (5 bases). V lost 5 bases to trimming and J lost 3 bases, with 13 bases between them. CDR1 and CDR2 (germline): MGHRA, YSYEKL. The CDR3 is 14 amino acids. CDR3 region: CASSLVGGDTEAFF. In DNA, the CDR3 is TGCGCCAGCAGCTTGGTTGGGGGGGACACTGAAGCTTTCTTT.

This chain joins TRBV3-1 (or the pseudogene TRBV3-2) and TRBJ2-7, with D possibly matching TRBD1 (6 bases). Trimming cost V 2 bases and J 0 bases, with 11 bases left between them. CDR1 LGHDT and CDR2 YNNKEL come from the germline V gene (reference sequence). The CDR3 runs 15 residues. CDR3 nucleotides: TGTGCCAGCAGCCAATACCGGGACACCTCCTACGAGCAGTACTTC. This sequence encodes CASSQYRDTSYEQYF.